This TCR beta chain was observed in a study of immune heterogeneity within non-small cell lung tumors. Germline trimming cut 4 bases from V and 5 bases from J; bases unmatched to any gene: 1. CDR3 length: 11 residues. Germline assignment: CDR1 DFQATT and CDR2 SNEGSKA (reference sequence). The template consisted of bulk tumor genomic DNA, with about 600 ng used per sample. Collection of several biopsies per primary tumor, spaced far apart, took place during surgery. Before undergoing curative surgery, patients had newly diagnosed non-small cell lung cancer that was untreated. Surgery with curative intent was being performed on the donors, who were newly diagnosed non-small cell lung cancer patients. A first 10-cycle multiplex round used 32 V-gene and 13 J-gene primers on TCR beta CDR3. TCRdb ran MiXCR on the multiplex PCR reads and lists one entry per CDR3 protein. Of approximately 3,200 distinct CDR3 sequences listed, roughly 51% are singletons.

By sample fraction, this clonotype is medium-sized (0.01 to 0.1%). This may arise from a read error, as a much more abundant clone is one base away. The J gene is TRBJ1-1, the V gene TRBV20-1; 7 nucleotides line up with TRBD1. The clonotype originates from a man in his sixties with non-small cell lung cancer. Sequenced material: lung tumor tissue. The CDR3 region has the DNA TGCAGTGCTACAGGGGGTACTGAAGCTTTCTTT. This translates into CSATGGTEAFF.